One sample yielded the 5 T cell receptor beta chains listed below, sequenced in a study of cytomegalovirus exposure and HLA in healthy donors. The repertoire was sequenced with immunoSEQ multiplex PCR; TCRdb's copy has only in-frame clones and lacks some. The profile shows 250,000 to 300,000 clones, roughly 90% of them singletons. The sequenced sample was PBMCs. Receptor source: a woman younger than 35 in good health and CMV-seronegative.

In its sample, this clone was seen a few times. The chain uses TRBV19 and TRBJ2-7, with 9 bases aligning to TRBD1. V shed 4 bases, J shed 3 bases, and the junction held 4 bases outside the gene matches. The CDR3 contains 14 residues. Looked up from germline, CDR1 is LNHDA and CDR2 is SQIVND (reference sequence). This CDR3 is CASSSQTGGYEQYF. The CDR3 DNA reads TGTGCCAGTAGTAGCCAGACAGGGGGCTACGAGCAGTACTTC.

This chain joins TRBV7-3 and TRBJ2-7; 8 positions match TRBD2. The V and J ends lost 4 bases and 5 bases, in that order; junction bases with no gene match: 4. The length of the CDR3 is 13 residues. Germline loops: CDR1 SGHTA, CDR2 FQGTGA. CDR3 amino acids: CASSSNGGDEQYF. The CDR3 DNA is TGTGCCAGCAGCTCAAACGGGGGGGACGAGCAGTACTTC.

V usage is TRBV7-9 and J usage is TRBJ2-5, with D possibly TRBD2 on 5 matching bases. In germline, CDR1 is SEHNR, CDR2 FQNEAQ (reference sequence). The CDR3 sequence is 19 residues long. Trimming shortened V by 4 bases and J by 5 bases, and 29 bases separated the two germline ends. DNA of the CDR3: TGTGCCAGCAGCTCTCGGTTAGGAATGACTCGGGGAAATGGGGAGACCCAGTACTTC. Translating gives CASSSRLGMTRGNGETQYF.

In DNA form, the CDR3 reads TGTGCCAGCAGCTTGACAGGGGTGGAGGATACGCAGTATTTT. Its protein is CASSLTGVEDTQYF. The chain is built from TRBV5-5 and TRBJ2-3, with 7 bases fitting TRBD1. Trimming removed 1 base from V and 6 bases from J; junction bases left unmatched: 5. Germline V lookup: CDR1 SGHKS, CDR2 YYEKEE (reference sequence). The CDR3 has 14 residues. Combining the CDR3 with reference TRBV5-5 and TRBJ2-3 gives the whole variable domain DAGVTQSPTHLIKTRGQQVTLRCSPISGHKSVSWYQQVLGQGPQFIFQYYEKEERGRGNFPDRFSARQFPNYSSELNVNALLLGDSALYLCASSLTGVEDTQYFGPGTRLTVL.

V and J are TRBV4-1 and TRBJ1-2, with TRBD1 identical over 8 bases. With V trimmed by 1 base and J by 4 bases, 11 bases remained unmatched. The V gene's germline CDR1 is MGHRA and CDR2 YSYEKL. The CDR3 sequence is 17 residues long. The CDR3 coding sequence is TGCGCCAGCAGCCAAGGACAGGGGATGAGTCCCTTCTATGGCTACACCTTC. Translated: CASSQGQGMSPFYGYTF.